This T cell receptor (beta chain) was recorded in a study of blood T cell repertoires in COVID-19. Measured with immunoSEQ multiplex PCR; TCRdb has only the in-frame clones, and not every one. Among about 400,000 clones listed, more than 75% were seen once. This clone appeared a single time. Trimming took 6 bases from V and 4 from J; bases not matched to a gene: 4. From germline, CDR1 is LNHDA and CDR2 SQIVND (reference sequence). The CDR3 loop spans 15 amino acids. The TCR comes from a woman in her 30s who had recovered from COVID-19. The sequenced sample was PBMCs or T cells enriched from blood (not recorded which). This chain joins TRBV19 and TRBJ2-1, with TRBD2 matching 12 bases. In DNA form, the CDR3 reads TGTGCCAGTAGCCTAGCGGGAGGGCCTTACAATGAGCAGTTCTTC. Translated, it gives CASSLAGGPYNEQFF.